Shown below are 18 T cell receptor beta chains from a single sample sequenced in a study of a mutant IDH1 vaccine in newly diagnosed glioma. Regarding time point: week 11, during vaccination. A single vaccine dose contained 300 ug of mutant IDH1 20-mer peptide, and topical imiquimod was used with it. This table comes from immunoSEQ multiplex PCR, and its TCRdb copy is limited to in-frame clones, with some not included. The table has around 130,000 clones, around 80% seen once; the top ten hold 4.5% to 5.5%. These receptors have no identified antigens. The starting material was PBMCs, obtained from a glioma patient whose treatment included an IDH1 peptide vaccine. Source of these receptors: a man aged 40-49 years with glioma.

The chain combines TRBV6-1 with TRBJ2-7; 9 nucleotides match TRBD1. There are 13 residues in the CDR3. Trimming at V came to 10 bases and at J to 3 bases, leaving 7 bases not matched to a gene. The germline V gene encodes CDR1 MNHNS and CDR2 SASEGT. The CDR3 sequence: CATRDRADYEQYF. The CDR3 coding sequence is TGTGCCACCCGGGACAGGGCAGACTACGAGCAGTACTTC.

This clone was counted once. The V call is TRBV4-3, the J call TRBJ2-1; D is perhaps TRBD1 (6 bases). V shed 4 bases and J shed 2 bases, with 12 bases lying between them. Germline values: CDR1 LGHNA, CDR2 YSLEER. This CDR3 contains 15 residues. CDR3 sequence: CASSLGQITYNEQFF. The CDR3 DNA reads TGCGCCAGCAGCCTTGGACAGATAACCTACAATGAGCAGTTCTTC.

V is TRBV7-8 and J is TRBJ2-3, with D maybe TRBD2 (6 bases). Germline V gene data show CDR1 as SGHVS and CDR2 as FQNEAQ. V lost 2 bases, J lost 4 bases, and 10 bases lay in between. CDR3 length: 14 amino acids. CDR3 bases: TGTGCCAGCAGCTTACGTGCTAGCGCAGATACGCAGTATTTT. Residues: CASSLRASADTQYF.

This chain uses TRBV11-2 with TRBJ2-1; TRBD2 matches at 8 bases. The CDR3 length is 15 residues. V gave up 1 base and J gave up 8 bases; unmatched junction bases: 7. Germline V lookup: CDR1 SGHAT, CDR2 FQNNGV. The CDR3 loop reads CASSLAAGVGDEQFF. CDR3 coding DNA: TGTGCCAGCAGCTTAGCAGCGGGAGTAGGCGATGAGCAGTTCTTC. Variable domain in full (rest from reference TRBV11-2 and TRBJ2-1): EAGVAQSPRYKIIEKRQSVAFWCNPISGHATLYWYQQILGQGPKLLIQFQNNGVVDDSQLPKDRFSAERLKGVDSTLKIQPAKLEDSAVYLCASSLAAGVGDEQFFGPGTRLTVL.

The chain is built from TRBV29-1 and TRBJ1-5; a weak D match, TRBD1 (6 bases). Germline loops: CDR1 SQVTM, CDR2 ANQGSEA. Trimming stripped 6 bases from V and 6 bases from J, with 18 bases between. The CDR3 loop spans 14 amino acids. Here the CDR3 reads CSVQEGDLGQPQHF. For the CDR3, the DNA is TGCAGCGTCCAAGAGGGGGATTTAGGTCAGCCCCAGCATTTT.

The V call is TRBV25-1, the J call TRBJ1-1; a possible D gene is TRBD1 (5 bases). Trimming cost V 1 base and J 4 bases, with 13 bases left between them. Germline CDR1 reads MGHDK; CDR2 reads SYGVNS. CDR3 size: 15 residues. This chain's CDR3 is CASSESPGGVTEAFF. The CDR3 DNA sequence: TGTGCCAGCAGTGAATCCCCCGGGGGAGTCACTGAAGCTTTCTTT.

This chain uses TRBV5-6 with TRBJ1-2, with D perhaps matching TRBD1 (5 bases). Trimming removed 3 bases at V and 3 bases at J, with 15 bases between. The germline CDR1 and CDR2 sequences are SGHDT and YYEEEE. The CDR3 covers 15 residues. The CDR3 sequence: CASSSGRAWDYGYTF. The CDR3, as DNA: TGTGCCAGCAGCTCGGGACGGGCCTGGGACTATGGCTACACCTTC.

The chain has TRBV6-6 and TRBJ2-3; D perhaps matches TRBD2 (5 bases). CDR1 MNHNY and CDR2 SVGAGI come from the germline V gene (reference sequence). The CDR3 has 13 amino acids. V lost 2 bases to trimming and J lost 6 bases, with 9 bases between them. The DNA for the CDR3 is TGTGCCAGCAGTTACCGGAGCGGCGATACGCAGTATTTT. This codes for CASSYRSGDTQYF.

This sequence joins TRBV7-2 and TRBJ2-7; D is possibly TRBD2 (6 bases). Per germline, CDR1 SGHTA and CDR2 FQGNSA. The CDR3 is 14 residues long. V lost 4 bases to trimming and J lost 1 base, with 11 bases between them. As DNA, the CDR3 is TGTGCCAGCAGCTCCCGCGGGGCGTCCTACGAGCAGTACTTC. The encoded protein is CASSSRGASYEQYF.

This clone was seen more than once but under ten times. The gene calls are TRBV15 and TRBJ2-7; 7 bases agree with TRBD1. The CDR3 is made up of 14 amino acids. With 3 bases clipped from V and 4 bases from J, the junction kept 6 bases outside the gene matches. Per the germline V gene, CDR1 is LNHNV and CDR2 is YYDKDF (reference sequence). DNA for the CDR3: TGTGCCACCAGCAGCCCACAGGGGATTTACGAGCAGTACTTC. As protein: CATSSPQGIYEQYF.

The rearrangement links TRBV18 to TRBJ1-1, with D uncertain. The CDR3 extends over 13 amino acids. The germline V gene has CDR1 KGHSH and CDR2 LQKENI. Trimming pared 8 bases from V and 2 bases from J, leaving 12 bases between. CDR3 sequence reads: CASLGAGNTEAFF. Written as DNA, the CDR3 is TGTGCCAGCCTGGGAGCGGGAAACACTGAAGCTTTCTTT.

This sequence joins TRBV6-5 and TRBJ2-1; D ambiguous. Trimming removed 5 bases at V and 9 bases at J, with 8 bases between. This CDR3 comprises 11 residues. Germline loops: CDR1 MNHEY, CDR2 SVGAGI. DNA for the CDR3: TGTGCCAGCAGTGACGGTGGTGAGCAGTTCTTC. Protein product: CASSDGGEQFF.

The J gene is TRBJ2-5, the V gene TRBV5-1; no firm D call. The germline gives CDR1 SGHRS, CDR2 YFSETQ. The CDR3 covers 12 residues. Trimming stripped 4 bases from V and 5 bases from J, with 9 bases between. CDR3 nucleotides: TGCGCCAGCAGCCCTTATAGTGAGACCCAGTACTTC. Its protein is CASSPYSETQYF.

The rearrangement joins TRBV19 to TRBJ2-1; D remains unclear. The V end lost 5 bases, the J end lost 4 bases, and 6 bases lay between the germline ends. CDR3 length: 12 residues. The germline CDR1 and CDR2 sequences are LNHDA and SQIVND (reference sequence). The DNA for the CDR3 is TGTGCCAGTAGTGGACGATACAATGAGCAGTTCTTC. Protein: CASSGRYNEQFF.

CDR3 protein: CASSLYTGNQETQYF. Here the CDR3 DNA reads TGTGCCAGCAGCCTATACACGGGGAACCAAGAGACCCAGTACTTC. The genes are TRBV5-6 and TRBJ2-5, with a weak D call TRBD2 (5 bases). The V end was cut by 4 bases, the J end by 0 bases, with 13 bases between. The length of the CDR3 is 15 residues. From germline, CDR1 is SGHDT and CDR2 YYEEEE. The full variable domain, its missing parts supplied by reference TRBV5-6 and TRBJ2-5, is DAGVTQSPTHLIKTRGQQVTLRCSPKSGHDTVSWYQQALGQGPQFIFQYYEEEERQRGNFPDRFSGHQFPNYSSELNVNALLLGDSALYLCASSLYTGNQETQYFGPGTRLLVL.

The genes are TRBV7-6 and TRBJ2-7, with no clear D. V was trimmed by 4 bases and J by 0 bases, leaving 7 bases between them. The germline V gene encodes CDR1 SGHVS and CDR2 FNYEAQ. The CDR3 runs to 13 residues. The CDR3 DNA sequence: TGTGCCAGCAGCTCCCCGGGCTCCTACGAGCAGTACTTC. The encoded protein is CASSSPGSYEQYF.

This chain links TRBV14 with TRBJ2-2, with 7 bases fitting TRBD1. Losses at the gene ends were 4 bases for V and 6 bases for J; bases not matched to a gene: 17. The CDR3 covers 18 residues. Germline V gene lookup returns CDR1 SGHDN and CDR2 FVKESK. The CDR3 here is CASSLLPWDSRPPGELFF. The CDR3 coding sequence is TGTGCCAGCAGCCTTCTCCCCTGGGACAGCCGCCCCCCCGGGGAGCTGTTTTTT. Supplemented by reference TRBV14 and TRBJ2-2, the full variable domain reads EAGVTQFPSHSVIEKGQTVTLRCDPISGHDNLYWYRRVMGKEIKFLLHFVKESKQDESGMPNNRFLAERTGGTYSTLKVQPAELEDSGVYFCASSLLPWDSRPPGELFFGEGSRLTVL.

The chain has TRBV5-1 and TRBJ2-2, with a tentative D call TRBD2 (6 bases). This CDR3 is 15 amino acids long. The germline V gene encodes CDR1 SGHRS and CDR2 YFSETQ. V was trimmed by 4 bases and J by 0 bases, leaving 10 bases between them. The chain's CDR3 is CASSPRGANTGELFF. The DNA for the CDR3 is TGCGCCAGCAGCCCCCGCGGGGCGAACACCGGGGAGCTGTTTTTT.